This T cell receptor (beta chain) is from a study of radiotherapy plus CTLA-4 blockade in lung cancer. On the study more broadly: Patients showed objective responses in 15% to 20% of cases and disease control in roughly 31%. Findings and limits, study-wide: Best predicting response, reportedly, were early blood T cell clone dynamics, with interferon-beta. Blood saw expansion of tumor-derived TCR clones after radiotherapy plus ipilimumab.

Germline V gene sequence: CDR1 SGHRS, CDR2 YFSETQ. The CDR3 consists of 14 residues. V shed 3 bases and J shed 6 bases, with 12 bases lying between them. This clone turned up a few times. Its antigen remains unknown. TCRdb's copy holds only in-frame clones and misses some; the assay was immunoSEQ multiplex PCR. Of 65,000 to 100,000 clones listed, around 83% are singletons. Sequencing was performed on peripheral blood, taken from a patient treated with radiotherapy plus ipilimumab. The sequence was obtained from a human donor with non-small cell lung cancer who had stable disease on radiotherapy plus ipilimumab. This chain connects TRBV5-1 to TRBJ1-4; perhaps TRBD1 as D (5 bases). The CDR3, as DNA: TGCGCCAGCAGCTCGGGACTGAGGGATGAAAAACTGTTTTTT. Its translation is CASSSGLRDEKLFF.